Listed here is a single TCR beta chain. Its antigen target is currently unknown. Per-base quality was not reported, and no clone a single base away is much larger than it. These data belong to a study of control samples from healthy donors and cancer patients (dated by TCRdb to about 2020). The receptor library was made with the immunoSEQ multiplex PCR assay. Imported from immuneACCESS, the table was reduced by TCRdb to in-frame sequences with V and J called. These copies leave out some clones; in studies compared against another copy, an unresolved V gene accounts for under half, and the cause of the remainder is not known. The table for this sample lists more than 25,000 clones; less than 95% of them were counted only once. The top ten hold approximately 6.6% of the sample. The germline V gene (reference sequence) provides CDR1 SGHKS and CDR2 YYEKEE. The V end loses 3 bases and the J end loses 2 bases, and a stretch of 21 bases separates them. The CDR3 contains 17 residues, cysteine and phenylalanine counted. CDR3 DNA is the only sequence kept; it has 51 bases, read in frame from the first base.

The sequencing sample was made of blood. The clonotype comes from a man aged 60-69 years in good health. The chain is encoded by TRBV5-5 joined to TRBJ2-7; the D segment could be TRBD2, given 6 matching bases. In nucleotides, the sequence is TGTGCCAGCAGCTCAGGAGGGTTGGCGGGGCAAGCCTACGAGCAGTACTTC. This sequence encodes CASSSGGLAGQAYEQYF.